What follows are 24 T cell receptor beta chains derived from one specimen sequenced in a study of STAT3 mutations in large granular lymphocyte leukemia. Study-wide results and limits: Every T-LGLL patient had at least one immunodominant TCRbeta clonotype.

These TCRs' antigens remain unknown. Only in-frame clones appear in the TCRdb table, and some are missing; sequencing was by immunoSEQ multiplex PCR. Of about 7,000 clones listed, approximately 54% are singletons. The sample taken for sequencing was peripheral blood mononuclear cells. Source of these receptors: a boy between 5 and 17 years old with T-cell large granular lymphocyte leukemia. Some clones in this sample may be carry-over from other donors' samples.

This clone was seen a few times. The rearrangement uses TRBV6-5 and TRBJ1-1, with a tentative D call TRBD1 (5 bases). Trimming stripped 2 bases from V and 1 base from J, with 5 bases between. Germline V lookup: CDR1 MNHEY, CDR2 SVGAGI. The CDR3 covers 13 residues. The CDR3 loop reads CASSYQGNTEAFF. The CDR3 nucleotides read TGTGCCAGCAGTTACCAGGGGAACACTGAAGCTTTCTTT.

The chain carries TRBV27 and TRBJ2-3; 8 bases agree with TRBD1. The CDR3 runs 12 residues. The trim removed 5 bases at V and 6 bases at J, leaving 1 base unmatched. CDR1 is MNHEY, CDR2 SMNVEV, per germline (reference sequence). The CDR3: CASSTGGDTQYF. The DNA of the CDR3 is TGTGCCAGCAGTACAGGGGGTGATACGCAGTATTTT.

The chain is built from TRBV5-4 and TRBJ2-7, with 11 bases lining up with TRBD2. In germline, CDR1 is SGHNT, CDR2 YYREEE (reference sequence). CDR3 length equals 15 residues. Losses at the gene ends were 3 bases for V and 2 bases for J; bases not matched to a gene: 4. The CDR3 sequence: CASSSSGGSPYEQYF. CDR3 coding DNA: TGTGCCAGCAGCTCTAGCGGGGGGAGCCCCTACGAGCAGTACTTC.

This clone occurred a few times. The chain joins TRBV29-1 to TRBJ1-2; weak D call: TRBD1 (5 bases). Trimming took 2 bases from V and 7 from J, leaving 20 bases between them. From germline, CDR1 is SQVTM and CDR2 ANQGSEA. This CDR3 is 15 amino acids long. The CDR3 DNA reads as TGCAGCGTTGAAACCCGAAAAAGGGGATCGGGTGGCTACACCTTC. It codes for CSVETRKRGSGGYTF.

In its sample, this clone was seen a few times. The rearrangement uses TRBV4-2 and TRBJ1-6, with unresolved D. The CDR3 runs 13 residues. Germline CDR1 and CDR2: LGHNA and YNFKEQ. The V end was cut by 3 bases, the J end by 6 bases, with 6 bases between. The CDR3 region is CASSHETNSPLHF. Written as DNA, the CDR3 is TGTGCCAGCAGCCATGAGACTAATTCACCCCTCCACTTT.

This rearrangement joins TRBV25-1 to TRBJ2-1, with 7 bases fitting TRBD2. The CDR3 is made up of 14 amino acids. Germline assignment: CDR1 MGHDK and CDR2 SYGVNS. J was trimmed by 0 bases and V by 6 bases; bases with no gene match: 2. The CDR3 DNA is TGTGCCAGCAGCAGGACTAGCTCCTACAATGAGCAGTTCTTC. Encoded protein: CASSRTSSYNEQFF.

The V call is TRBV19, the J call TRBJ1-5; D is unclear. There are 15 residues in the CDR3. CDR1 and CDR2 from the germline V gene are LNHDA and SQIVND (reference sequence). V lost 7 bases, J lost 4 bases, and 17 bases lay in between. This chain's CDR3 is CASTTDVRMNQPQHF. Written as DNA, the CDR3 is TGTGCCAGTACCACGGACGTTCGTATGAATCAGCCCCAGCATTTT. Supplemented by reference TRBV19 and TRBJ1-5, the full variable domain reads DGGITQSPKYLFRKEGQNVTLSCEQNLNHDAMYWYRQDPGQGLRLIYYSQIVNDFQKGDIAEGYSVSREKKESFPLTVTSAQKNPTAFYLCASTTDVRMNQPQHFGDGTRLSIL.

V usage is TRBV5-6 and J usage is TRBJ1-6; the D gene is possibly TRBD1 (6 bases). The CDR3 contains 15 residues. Germline V gene data show CDR1 as SGHDT and CDR2 as YYEEEE. V lost 4 bases, J lost 6 bases, and 14 bases lay in between. Written as DNA, the CDR3 is TGTGCCAGCAGCCTGGAAGACAGGACTAATTCACCCCTCCACTTT. This sequence encodes CASSLEDRTNSPLHF.

This clone was observed once. The chain uses TRBV13 and TRBJ2-5; 10 positions match TRBD2. V shed 5 bases, J shed 2 bases, and the junction held 11 bases outside the gene matches. Germline CDR1 and CDR2: PRHDT and FYEKMQ (reference sequence). There are 17 residues in the CDR3. The CDR3 sequence is CASSPGLAAPSQETQYF. CDR3 DNA sequence: TGTGCCAGCAGCCCAGGACTAGCGGCGCCCTCACAAGAGACCCAGTACTTC.

The chain recombines TRBV4-2 with TRBJ2-5; D possibly corresponds to TRBD1 (6 bases). Germline V gene lookup returns CDR1 LGHNA and CDR2 YNFKEQ. The V and J ends lost 1 base and 3 bases respectively, with 21 bases between them. The CDR3 covers 18 residues. For the CDR3, the DNA is TGTGCCAGCAGCCAAGTTACAGGGCGGGTGGTGGGGAAAGAGACCCAGTACTTC. This sequence encodes CASSQVTGRVVGKETQYF.

This chain uses TRBV14 with TRBJ2-7; no clear D. The V and J ends lost 6 bases and 3 bases respectively, with 12 bases between them. This CDR3 is 13 amino acids long. Germline lookup yields CDR1 SGHDN and CDR2 FVKESK. CDR3: CASRGWSGYEQYF. CDR3 sequence (DNA): TGTGCCAGCAGGGGCTGGTCGGGCTACGAGCAGTACTTC.

This clone was seen only once. V gene TRBV7-9 combines with J gene TRBJ2-1, with a possible D match to TRBD2 (6 bases). Germline V CDR1 and CDR2: SEHNR, FQNEAQ (reference sequence). The CDR3 spans 13 residues. V was shortened by 4 bases and J by 5 bases, with 9 bases between the two germline ends. CDR3 in amino acids: CASSSGGHNEQFF. In nucleotides, the CDR3 is TGTGCCAGCAGCTCAGGAGGGCACAATGAGCAGTTCTTC.

The chain has TRBV7-9 and TRBJ1-1; D ambiguous. This CDR3 comprises 13 residues. The germline V gene has CDR1 SEHNR and CDR2 FQNEAQ (reference sequence). Between the trimmed V and J ends, which lost 4 bases and 3 bases, there was a span of 9 bases. The CDR3 reads CASSSRGYTEAFF. The CDR3 region has the DNA TGTGCCAGCAGCTCCCGGGGATACACTGAAGCTTTCTTT.

A few counts support this clone. This chain connects TRBV10-3 to TRBJ1-6; weak D call: TRBD1 (5 bases). This CDR3 comprises 14 residues. Germline CDR1 ENHRY, CDR2 SYGVKD. V was clipped by 4 bases and J by 6 bases, with 10 bases between them. The CDR3 reads CAISVSGSNSPLHF. In nucleotides, the CDR3 is TGTGCCATCAGTGTATCAGGGTCTAATTCACCCCTCCACTTT.

The gene calls are TRBV5-1 and TRBJ1-5; unclear D gene. In germline, CDR1 is SGHRS, CDR2 YFSETQ. V was pared by 4 bases and J by 3 bases, with 14 bases between. The CDR3 is 15 amino acids. The CDR3 DNA follows: TGCGCCAGCAGCCAGACCGGGAGTTACAATCAGCCCCAGCATTTT. Amino acids: CASSQTGSYNQPQHF.

This clone was seen just once. The chain recombines TRBV5-4 with TRBJ2-1; D possibly corresponds to TRBD2 (5 bases). The germline V gene encodes CDR1 SGHNT and CDR2 YYREEE (reference sequence). With 3 bases removed from V and 0 bases from J, the gap between germline ends came to 16 bases. The CDR3 has 17 amino acids. CDR3 DNA sequence: TGTGCCAGCAGCTGGGGAGATACCGAAGTCTCCTACAATGAGCAGTTCTTC. This sequence encodes CASSWGDTEVSYNEQFF.

J is TRBJ1-1 and V is TRBV5-1; no definite D call. Trimming took off 0 bases at V and 4 bases at J, with 10 bases between the two ends. The CDR3 spans 14 residues. In germline, CDR1 is SGHRS, CDR2 YFSETQ. The CDR3 loop is CASSLVPGGTEAFF. The DNA of the CDR3 is TGCGCCAGCAGCTTGGTACCGGGAGGCACTGAAGCTTTCTTT.

This clone was found a few times. This chain links TRBV18 with TRBJ1-6; the match to TRBD1 covers 7 bases. The CDR3 extends over 15 amino acids. CDR1 KGHSH and CDR2 LQKENI come from the germline V gene. V was pared by 3 bases and J by 7 bases, with 6 bases of the junction left unmatched. CDR3 DNA sequence: TGTGCCAGCTCACCGACAGGGATTGGGAATTCACCCCTCCACTTT. Encoded protein: CASSPTGIGNSPLHF.

The chain combines TRBV5-1 with TRBJ1-1; TRBD1 matches 9 bases. V lost 0 bases, J lost 0 bases, and 3 bases stayed unmatched. The germline V gene has CDR1 SGHRS and CDR2 YFSETQ. This CDR3 is 16 amino acids long. The CDR3 DNA is TGCGCCAGCAGCTTGGGGGGACAGGGTATGAACACTGAAGCTTTCTTT. Protein sequence: CASSLGGQGMNTEAFF. Complete variable domain (other parts from reference TRBV5-1 and TRBJ1-1): KAGVTQTPRYLIKTRGQQVTLSCSPISGHRSVSWYQQTPGQGLQFLFEYFSETQRNKGNFPGRFSGRQFSNSRSEMNVSTLELGDSALYLCASSLGGQGMNTEAFFGQGTRLTVV.

The rearrangement links TRBV7-9 to TRBJ2-7; D is unresolved. This CDR3 comprises 18 residues. Germline lookup yields CDR1 SEHNR and CDR2 FQNEAQ (reference sequence). Trimming shortened V by 0 bases and J by 5 bases, and 23 bases separated the two germline ends. The chain's CDR3 is CASSLANLGPPTVHEQYF. Written as DNA, the CDR3 is TGTGCCAGCAGCTTAGCGAATCTGGGTCCGCCGACGGTCCACGAGCAGTACTTC.

The J gene is TRBJ1-2, the V gene TRBV19, with unresolved D. CDR1 and CDR2 from the germline V gene are LNHDA and SQIVND (reference sequence). Trimming cost V 9 bases and J 4 bases, with 21 bases left between them. The CDR3 is 15 amino acids. DNA for the CDR3: TGTGCCAGATCCCTTCCCGGTTGGGTAGCCTATGGCTACACCTTC. This sequence encodes CARSLPGWVAYGYTF.

This CDR3 is CASRPPGLAGAYNEQFF. CDR3 nucleotide sequence: TGCGCCAGCAGACCACCTGGACTAGCGGGGGCCTACAATGAGCAGTTCTTC. This chain connects TRBV5-1 to TRBJ2-1, with 13 bases aligning to TRBD2. The CDR3 is 17 amino acids. The V segment lost 5 bases and the J segment 2 bases; nucleotides outside the gene matches: 7. From germline, CDR1 is SGHRS and CDR2 YFSETQ.

This chain joins TRBV7-9 and TRBJ2-3, with D perhaps being TRBD1 or TRBD2 (5 bases each). V gave up 3 bases and J gave up 4 bases, with 14 bases separating them. The germline gives CDR1 SEHNR, CDR2 FQNEAQ (reference sequence). The CDR3 loop spans 15 amino acids. The CDR3 DNA reads TGTGCCAGCAGCTTGTACGGGGCCGGGGCAGATACGCAGTATTTT. Translating it yields CASSLYGAGADTQYF.

Details on this clone: One end of the junction varies from germline; a read error may be responsible. The chain carries TRBV29-1 and TRBJ2-7; D call uncertain. CDR1 is SQVTM, CDR2 ANQGSEA, per germline. The CDR3 totals 11 residues. Here the CDR3 DNA reads TGCAGCGTTGAACTTAACCGGGTCCCAATCTTC. Amino acid sequence: CSVELNRVPIF.